The 28 T cell receptor beta chains in this list originate from one sample, sequenced in a study of regulatory T cells in long-lasting Graves disease (dated by TCRdb to 2020 to 2023). Taken with the paper, the label for time point translates to: persistent/refractory GD, antithyroid drugs over 5 years with positive TRAb. For both TCR sequencing and RNA sequencing, RNA was extracted from PBMCs using TRIzol. The library was obtained by multiplex PCR. TCRdb lists the instrument as Illumina HiSeq 4000. iRepertoire HTBI primers and Arm-PCR amplification of CDR3 regions were used to construct TCR beta libraries. TCRdb took the public reads, trimmed them with fastp at Q25, ran MiXCR for clone calling and kept in-frame beta chains. CDR3 protein duplicates are merged, each entry listing the most common genes and DNA. The sample contains around 450,000 distinct CDR3 sequences, roughly 21% of them found a single time. Of the sample, roughly 7.7% falls within the top ten clones.

The source was peripheral blood mononuclear cells (PBMCs), collected when the disease was refractory, from a patient treated with antithyroid drugs. The receptors stem from a female donor with Graves disease.

This clonotype was seen repeatedly, ten times or more. The chain couples TRBV28 to TRBJ2-7; 7 bases fit TRBD2. Germline V gene sequence: CDR1 MDHEN, CDR2 SYDVKM. The CDR3 covers 16 residues. The V segment lost 5 bases and the J segment 2 bases; nucleotides outside the gene matches: 12. Written as DNA, the CDR3 is TGTGCCAGCAGTCCTGTGGGGGGGGTAGTTGCCTACGAGCAGTACTTC. Amino acids: CASSPVGGVVAYEQYF.

About this clonotype itself: This sequence may be a read error, since a much larger clone differs from it by one base. The gene calls are TRBV6-2 or TRBV6-3 and TRBJ1-5, with D tentatively TRBD1 (5 bases). Germline lookup yields CDR1 MNHEY and CDR2 SVGEGT. This CDR3 spans 14 amino acids. Between the trimmed V and J ends, which lost 8 bases and 3 bases, there was a span of 14 bases. This chain's CDR3 is CASGEGGVNQPQHF. The CDR3 nucleotides are TGTGCCAGCGGCGAGGGAGGGGTCAATCAGCCCCAGCATTTT.

This clonotype occurred a few times. V and J are TRBV10-3 and TRBJ2-7, with D perhaps being TRBD1 or TRBD2 (5 bases each). Germline V gene sequence: CDR1 ENHRY, CDR2 SYGVKD. CDR3 length equals 13 residues. With 8 bases removed from V and 6 bases from J, the gap between germline ends came to 17 bases. Here the CDR3 DNA reads TGTGCCATCTCATCGCCGGGACGCCCCGAGCAGTACTTC. Protein: CAISSPGRPEQYF.

V usage is TRBV11-3 and J usage is TRBJ2-7, with D tentatively TRBD1 or TRBD2 (5 bases each). Germline V gives CDR1 SGHNT, CDR2 YENEEA. The length of the CDR3 is 18 residues. Trimming shortened V by 8 bases and J by 0 bases, and 26 bases separated the two germline ends. CDR3 DNA: TGTGCCAGCGGACACTCCGGGACCCGCGTCGGATGCTCCTACGAGCAGTACTTC. Protein product: CASGHSGTRVGCSYEQYF.

This clonotype was recorded many times. The rearrangement links TRBV11-2 to TRBJ2-5, with D perhaps TRBD2 (5 bases). Trimming removed 2 bases at V and 1 base at J, with 14 bases between. CDR3 size: 16 residues. The germline V gene encodes CDR1 SGHAT and CDR2 FQNNGV. This CDR3 reads CASSLSRQDFQETQYF. The CDR3 DNA sequence: TGTGCCAGCAGCTTAAGTCGTCAGGACTTCCAAGAGACCCAGTACTTC.

This clonotype was picked up many times. The chain is built from TRBV28 and TRBJ1-1; TRBD1 is a possible D gene (6 bases). The ends were cut back, 6 bases at V and 11 bases at J, with 19 bases in the middle. The CDR3 covers 13 residues. Per the germline V gene, CDR1 is MDHEN and CDR2 is SYDVKM. DNA for the CDR3: TGTGCCAGCAGCAAAGTAGACAGGACCCGCGCTTTCTTT. Protein product: CASSKVDRTRAFF.

This clonotype was picked up many times. The rearrangement links TRBV28 to TRBJ2-6; possibly TRBD1 for D (5 bases). Germline-derived CDR1 and CDR2 are MDHEN and SYDVKM. The CDR3 totals 18 residues. Trimming took off 4 bases at V and 0 bases at J, with 16 bases between the two ends. The DNA for the CDR3 is TGTGCCAGCAGTTACATTGACAGCGTCTCCTCTGGGGCCAACGTCCTGACTTTC. Translation gives CASSYIDSVSSGANVLTF.

This clonotype occurred many times. The chain couples TRBV6-2 or TRBV6-3 to TRBJ1-2, with unresolved D. The CDR3 spans 15 residues. The germline V and J ends were trimmed by 6 bases and 0 bases, with 14 bases remaining between them. The germline V gene encodes CDR1 MNHEY and CDR2 SVGEGT. The CDR3 sequence is CASRRPGRANYGYTF. DNA of the CDR3: TGTGCCAGCAGGCGCCCGGGTCGAGCTAACTATGGCTACACCTTC.

Of note for this clonotype: At one end, the junction sequence differs from germline, possibly due to a read error. The chain links TRBV19 to TRBJ1-1, with unresolved D. CDR3 length: 15 residues. Germline V gene lookup returns CDR1 LNHDA and CDR2 SQIVND (reference sequence). As DNA, the CDR3 is TGTGCCAGTGGTATAGTCGGGGTGATCAACACTGAAGCTTTCTTT. Its protein product is CASGIVGVINTEAFF.

This clonotype was seen more than once but under ten times. This chain uses TRBV7-9 with TRBJ2-7; 8 bases align to TRBD2. CDR1 and CDR2 (germline): SEHNR, FQNEAQ (reference sequence). CDR3 size: 14 residues. J was trimmed by 4 bases and V by 4 bases; bases with no gene match: 6. The CDR3 DNA is TGTGCCAGCAGCTCCAGGGTAGCGGGGTACGAGCAGTACTTC. Residues: CASSSRVAGYEQYF.

This clonotype has at least ten counts. The chain recombines TRBV28 with TRBJ2-7; possibly TRBD1 for D (7 bases). The CDR3 runs 15 residues. V lost 3 bases and J lost 5, with 17 bases in between. Germline V CDR1 and CDR2: MDHEN, SYDVKM. The CDR3 DNA follows: TGTGCCAGCAGTTTTGAGGAGGGGGCGCTTCACGAGCAGTACTTC. It is translated as CASSFEEGALHEQYF.

This clonotype was recorded at least ten times. The chain uses TRBV28 and TRBJ1-6; D ambiguous. CDR3 length: 12 amino acids. Germline CDR1 MDHEN, CDR2 SYDVKM. V lost 3 bases, J lost 13 bases, and 10 bases lay in between. CDR3 bases: TGTGCCAGCAGTTTGAGTAAGGGTCCCCTCCACTTT. This codes for CASSLSKGPLHF.

The table lists this clonotype with many counts. The CDR3 region is CASSRTGDLEKLFF. Written as DNA, the CDR3 is TGTGCCAGCAGTAGGACAGGTGATCTCGAAAAACTGTTTTTT. V and J are TRBV28 and TRBJ1-4; 7 nucleotides line up with TRBD1. With V trimmed by 5 bases and J by 8 bases, 8 bases remained unmatched. The CDR3 has 14 residues. Germline CDR1 reads MDHEN; CDR2 reads SYDVKM.

This clonotype was recorded once. This sequence may be a read error, since a much larger clone differs from it by one base. No conserved phenylalanine or tryptophan ends this CDR3, so it is likely a read error. This chain links TRBV15 with TRBJ1-2; no clear D. Looked up from germline, CDR1 is LNHNV and CDR2 is YYDKDF (reference sequence). The V and J ends lost 0 bases and 8 bases respectively, with 7 bases between them. This CDR3 is 12 amino acids long. The CDR3 region has the DNA TGTGCCACCAGCAGAGATTGGGCCGGCTACACCTCC. Encoded protein: CATSRDWAGYTS.

This chain uses TRBV24-1 with TRBJ2-2; 10 bases fit TRBD1. The CDR3 is 15 amino acids. The V segment lost 4 bases and the J segment 7 bases; nucleotides outside the gene matches: 5. Germline V gives CDR1 KGHDR, CDR2 SFDVKD. Here the CDR3 reads CATSDAGQGHGELFF. Here the CDR3 DNA reads TGTGCCACCAGTGACGCGGGACAGGGGCACGGGGAGCTGTTTTTT.

This clonotype has at least ten counts. CDR3 protein: CAWSVQGGYTF. The CDR3 nucleotides read TGTGCCTGGAGTGTACAGGGTGGCTACACCTTC. The V gene is TRBV30, the J gene TRBJ1-2; weak D call: TRBD1 (6 bases). The germline CDR1 and CDR2 sequences are GTSNPN and SVGIG (reference sequence). V dropped 0 bases and J dropped 7 bases, with 6 bases sitting between them. This CDR3 is built from 11 residues. Complete variable domain (other parts from reference TRBV30 and TRBJ1-2): SQTIHQWPATLVQPVGSPLSLECTVEGTSNPNLYWYRQAAGRGLQLLFYSVGIGQISSEVPQNLSASRPQDRQFILSSKKLLLSDSGFYLCAWSVQGGYTFGSGTRLTVV.

J is TRBJ2-1 and V is TRBV4-2; no definite D call. The germline V gene encodes CDR1 LGHNA and CDR2 YNFKEQ. CDR3 size: 16 residues. Trimming removed 0 bases at V and 2 bases at J, with 11 bases between. For the CDR3, the DNA is TGTGCCAGCAGCCAAGATGGTGGAGACGCCTACAATGAGCAGTTCTTC. Its translation is CASSQDGGDAYNEQFF.

The rearrangement links TRBV9 to TRBJ2-7; D might be TRBD1 or TRBD2, each matching 5 bases. The length of the CDR3 is 13 residues. Germline-derived CDR1 and CDR2 are SGDLS and YYNGEE. Trimming shortened V by 0 bases and J by 5 bases, and 9 bases separated the two germline ends. The DNA for the CDR3 is TGTGCCAGCAGCGTAGGGGACCGGGACGAGCAGTACTTC. It specifies CASSVGDRDEQYF.

There are many counts of this clonotype. V usage is TRBV6-1 and J usage is TRBJ2-5, with D possibly matching TRBD1 (6 bases). This CDR3 spans 14 amino acids. The ends were cut back, 7 bases at V and 2 bases at J, with 14 bases in the middle. The germline V gene has CDR1 MNHNS and CDR2 SASEGT. CDR3 DNA: TGTGCCAGCACCCTAGACAGGTTACAAGAGACCCAGTACTTC. Amino acids: CASTLDRLQETQYF.

A remark on this clonotype: A read error is possible here, since a much larger clone lies one base away. The V call is TRBV6-9, the J call TRBJ1-1; D gene unclear. The CDR3 consists of 14 residues. Per the germline V gene, CDR1 is MNHGY and CDR2 is SVAAGI. V was cut by 3 bases and J by 9 bases, with 17 bases left in between. Here the CDR3 DNA reads TGTGCCAGCAGTTACTCCGAATTAGTAGCTAAAGCTTTCTTT. Amino acids: CASSYSELVAKAFF.

The chain joins TRBV4-2 to TRBJ1-5; 8 nucleotides align to TRBD1. Trimming removed 0 bases from V and 9 bases from J; junction bases left unmatched: 7. Germline V gene sequence: CDR1 LGHNA, CDR2 YNFKEQ. There are 15 residues in the CDR3. The CDR3 coding sequence is TGTGCCAGCAGCCAAGAGTTCCAGGGGGCGACGCCCCAGCATTTT. Translated, it gives CASSQEFQGATPQHF.

This clonotype was detected ten times or more. The chain joins TRBV19 to TRBJ1-1; D unclear. Germline CDR1 LNHDA, CDR2 SQIVND (reference sequence). Between the trimmed V and J ends, which lost 4 bases and 1 base, there was a span of 10 bases. The CDR3 consists of 14 residues. The CDR3 bases are TGTGCCAGTAGTAATACGGGTTGGAACACTGAAGCTTTCTTT. Translating gives CASSNTGWNTEAFF. The variable domain in full, completed from reference TRBV19 and TRBJ1-1, reads DGGITQSPKYLFRKEGQNVTLSCEQNLNHDAMYWYRQDPGQGLRLIYYSQIVNDFQKGDIAEGYSVSREKKESFPLTVTSAQKNPTAFYLCASSNTGWNTEAFFGQGTRLTVV.

This clonotype was found many times. This chain links TRBV28 with TRBJ1-1; 7 nucleotides align to TRBD1. The CDR3 is 13 amino acids. Germline CDR1 MDHEN, CDR2 SYDVKM. After removal of 3 bases from V and 7 bases from J, the junction contained 5 bases not matched to a gene. CDR3 protein: CASSFGTASEAFF. The CDR3 region has the DNA TGTGCCAGCAGTTTTGGGACAGCCAGTGAAGCTTTCTTT.

The CDR3 nucleotides read TGCGCCAGCAGCTTGTGGCTAGCGGCTCACCAAGAGACCCAGTACTTC. Its protein product is CASSLWLAAHQETQYF. The V gene is TRBV5-1, the J gene TRBJ2-5; 7 bases agree with TRBD2. The CDR3 totals 16 residues. CDR1 is SGHRS and CDR2 is YFSETQ in the germline V gene. With V trimmed by 1 base and J by 0 bases, 6 bases remained unmatched. Drawing the rest from reference TRBV5-1 and TRBJ2-5, the complete variable domain is KAGVTQTPRYLIKTRGQQVTLSCSPISGHRSVSWYQQTPGQGLQFLFEYFSETQRNKGNFPGRFSGRQFSNSRSEMNVSTLELGDSALYLCASSLWLAAHQETQYFGPGTRLLVL.

This clonotype was detected ten times or more. The chain uses TRBV2 and TRBJ2-2, with 7 positions matching TRBD1. The V segment lost 4 bases and the J segment 1 base; nucleotides outside the gene matches: 6. This CDR3 contains 16 residues. The germline V gene has CDR1 SNHLY and CDR2 FYNNEI. DNA of the CDR3: TGTGCCAGCAGTGGGGCCCAGGGGGTGAACACCGGGGAGCTGTTTTTT. It translates to CASSGAQGVNTGELFF. Full variable domain (remainder filled in from reference TRBV2 and TRBJ2-2): EPEVTQTPSHQVTQMGQEVILRCVPISNHLYFYWYRQILGQKVEFLVSFYNNEISEKSEIFDDQFSVERPDGSNFTLKIRSTKLEDSAMYFCASSGAQGVNTGELFFGEGSRLTVL.

This chain uses TRBV3-1 with TRBJ1-2, with D unresolved. CDR1 LGHDT and CDR2 YNNKEL come from the germline V gene (reference sequence). The CDR3 consists of 13 residues. The V end lost 7 bases, the J end lost 8 bases, and 17 bases lay between the germline ends. The CDR3 region is CASTVGVGGGYTF. In DNA form, the CDR3 reads TGTGCCAGCACCGTGGGAGTCGGTGGCGGCTACACCTTC.

Many counts were recorded for this clonotype. The CDR3 is CASSEALWVARETQYF. The CDR3 DNA is TGTGCCAGCAGTGAAGCGCTTTGGGTAGCTAGGGAGACCCAGTACTTC. The chain employs TRBV2 and TRBJ2-5; D not certain. Germline V CDR1 and CDR2: SNHLY, FYNNEI. This CDR3 is 16 amino acids long. V gave up 0 bases and J gave up 5 bases, with 16 bases separating them.

This clonotype was counted many times. This rearrangement joins TRBV28 to TRBJ1-4, with unresolved D. Looked up from germline, CDR1 is MDHEN and CDR2 is SYDVKM. This CDR3 spans 13 amino acids. Trimming took 7 bases from V and 0 from J, leaving 6 bases between them. The CDR3 bases are TGTGCCAGCATGCGGTCAACTAATGAAAAACTGTTTTTT. The encoded protein is CASMRSTNEKLFF.